This T cell receptor (beta chain) emerged from a study of blood T cell repertoires in COVID-19. In the study overall: Donors in the United States, Italy and Spain gave samples during acute or convalescent COVID-19. Sources were T cells, B-cell-depleted T cells, or PBMCs; the material itself was cDNA or gDNA.

V dropped 4 bases and J dropped 3; count of bases not matched to a gene: 6. This CDR3 is built from 14 residues. Germline-derived CDR1 and CDR2 are MNHEY and SVGAGI. Under the authors' procedure: Amplifying reference gene primers gave estimates of nucleated cell counts. Repertoires were generated with immunoSEQ multiplex PCR, while TCRdb's copy carries only in-frame clones and drops some. V, J and clone size reflect that table, while D and trimming were determined from the DNA. This table has about 400,000 clones, roughly 88% appearing once. The TCR comes from a woman aged 25 to 45 with active or convalescent COVID-19. The V and J genes are TRBV6-5 and TRBJ2-7; 7 bases match TRBD1. Sequenced material: peripheral blood. In nucleotides, the CDR3 is TGTGCCAGCAGTTTCGACAGGGAGTACTACGAGCAGTACTTC. Translation: CASSFDREYYEQYF.